This TCR beta chain emerged from a study of T cell clones after liver transplantation. Some clones are missing from TCRdb's copy, which holds only in-frame ones; the method was immunoSEQ multiplex PCR. This sample has 50,000 to 70,000 clones, with 70% found just once. Germline lookup yields CDR1 SGHTA and CDR2 FQGNSA. This CDR3 comprises 16 residues. V lost 0 bases, J lost 0 bases, and 9 bases lay in between. The chain employs TRBV7-2 and TRBJ1-5; D is unresolved. The starting material was CD4+ T cells from blood, obtained at the approximately 16-month timepoint. This receptor was identified in a human patient who received a liver transplant. T cells may partly derive from the graft donor. This chain's CDR3 is CASSLASWGSNQPQHF. DNA for the CDR3: TGTGCCAGCAGCTTAGCGTCTTGGGGTAGCAATCAGCCCCAGCATTTT.